The rows below give T cell receptor beta chains drawn from one sample of a study of OX40 agonist ivuxolimab in advanced cancers. Profiled with immunoSEQ multiplex PCR; TCRdb holds only in-frame clones, not every one. Among approximately 66,000 clones listed, roughly nine tenths were seen once. Here the sequenced sample was CD4+ or CD8+ T cells sorted from blood, taken in a trial of the OX40 agonist ivuxolimab. The source is an adult with an advanced solid tumor such as melanoma, head and neck, liver or kidney cancer. Both conserved end residues are part of each CDR3. The D gene is left open where the match is weak. Where a row states a size, it is once, few, many or the class of an expanded clone; other rows omit it.

j_gene: TRBJ1-5; v_gene: TRBV28; d_gene: .; abundance: .; CDR3aa: CASSLRSGNQPQHF; CDR3nt: TGTGCCAGCAGTCTTAGGTCCGGCAATCAGCCCCAGCATTTT
j_gene: TRBJ1-5; v_gene: TRBV19; d_gene: TRBD1; abundance: few; CDR3aa: CASSPWGQGYNQPQHF; CDR3nt: TGTGCCAGTAGTCCCTGGGGACAGGGATACAATCAGCCCCAGCATTTT
j_gene: TRBJ2-5; v_gene: TRBV4-2; d_gene: .; abundance: .; CDR3aa: CASSQIGDVRETQYF; CDR3nt: TGTGCCAGCAGCCAGATAGGTGATGTAAGAGAGACCCAGTACTTC
j_gene: TRBJ2-7; v_gene: TRBV4-1; d_gene: .; abundance: .; CDR3aa: CASSQDLAGTYEQYF; CDR3nt: TGCGCCAGCAGCCAAGATTTGGCAGGGACCTACGAGCAGTACTTC
j_gene: TRBJ2-7; v_gene: TRBV4-1; d_gene: .; abundance: .; CDR3aa: CASSHSRDGTYEQYF; CDR3nt: TGCGCCAGCAGTCATTCCCGGGACGGCACCTACGAGCAGTACTTC
j_gene: TRBJ1-2; v_gene: TRBV9; d_gene: .; abundance: .; CDR3aa: CASSPHRVPQWDGYTF; CDR3nt: TGTGCCAGCAGCCCCCACAGGGTTCCTCAATGGGATGGCTACACCTTC
j_gene: TRBJ2-7; v_gene: TRBV7-9; d_gene: .; abundance: .; CDR3aa: CASSTPYEQYF; CDR3nt: TGTGCCAGCAGCACACCCTACGAGCAGTACTTC
j_gene: TRBJ2-3; v_gene: TRBV10-2; d_gene: .; abundance: .; CDR3aa: CASSESGGHTDTQYF; CDR3nt: TGCGCCAGCAGTGAATCTGGGGGACACACAGATACGCAGTATTTT
j_gene: TRBJ1-6; v_gene: TRBV6-6; d_gene: .; abundance: .; CDR3aa: CASSWEGFSYNSPLHF; CDR3nt: TGTGCCAGCAGTTGGGAGGGATTCAGTTATAATTCACCCCTCCACTTT
j_gene: TRBJ2-1; v_gene: TRBV27; d_gene: .; abundance: .; CDR3aa: CASSLLGDEQFF; CDR3nt: TGTGCCAGCAGCCTCTTAGGCGATGAGCAGTTCTTC
j_gene: TRBJ2-3; v_gene: TRBV15; d_gene: TRBD2; abundance: .; CDR3aa: CATSHPAGGPTDTQYF; CDR3nt: TGTGCCACCAGCCACCCCGCGGGAGGGCCGACAGATACGCAGTATTTT
j_gene: TRBJ2-7; v_gene: TRBV5-1; d_gene: .; abundance: .; CDR3aa: CASSLDPWAYEQYF; CDR3nt: TGCGCCAGCAGCTTAGACCCATGGGCCTACGAGCAGTACTTC
j_gene: TRBJ2-7; v_gene: TRBV5-8; d_gene: .; abundance: .; CDR3aa: CASSFIGVYEQYF; CDR3nt: TGTGCCAGCAGCTTCATTGGGGTCTACGAGCAGTACTTC
j_gene: TRBJ2-3; v_gene: TRBV12-5; d_gene: .; abundance: .; CDR3aa: CASGFSESTDTQYF; CDR3nt: TGTGCTAGTGGTTTTAGCGAGAGCACAGATACGCAGTATTTT
j_gene: TRBJ2-5; v_gene: TRBV19; d_gene: .; abundance: .; CDR3aa: CASSMGRGRRETQYF; CDR3nt: TGTGCCAGTAGTATGGGTCGGGGGCGCAGGGAGACCCAGTACTTC
j_gene: TRBJ2-1; v_gene: TRBV27; d_gene: .; abundance: once; CDR3aa: CASSQGVNEQFF; CDR3nt: TGTGCCAGCAGTCAGGGAGTCAATGAGCAGTTCTTC
j_gene: TRBJ1-5; v_gene: TRBV18; d_gene: .; abundance: .; CDR3aa: CASSLPGPSNQPQHF; CDR3nt: TGTGCCAGCTCACTACCGGGACCGAGCAATCAGCCCCAGCATTTT
j_gene: TRBJ1-1; v_gene: TRBV10-3; d_gene: TRBD1; abundance: .; CDR3aa: CAISALIGRTGKETEAFF; CDR3nt: TGTGCCATCAGCGCCTTGATCGGGAGGACAGGGAAAGAAACTGAAGCTTTCTTT
j_gene: TRBJ2-5; v_gene: TRBV7-9; d_gene: .; abundance: .; CDR3aa: CASSLIVGSETQYF; CDR3nt: TGTGCCAGCAGCCTAATAGTGGGATCGGAGACCCAGTACTTC
j_gene: TRBJ2-2; v_gene: TRBV4-3; d_gene: TRBD1; abundance: .; CDR3aa: CASSRRSGTGKFNTGELFF; CDR3nt: TGCGCCAGCAGCCGCCGGTCCGGGACAGGGAAATTTAACACCGGGGAGCTGTTTTTT
j_gene: TRBJ1-4; v_gene: TRBV4-3; d_gene: .; abundance: .; CDR3aa: CASSQVPYGTTNEKLFF; CDR3nt: TGCGCCAGCAGCCAAGTCCCGTACGGTACAACTAATGAAAAACTGTTTTTT
j_gene: TRBJ1-5; v_gene: TRBV11-2; d_gene: .; abundance: .; CDR3aa: CASSPRTPRNWAHQPQHF; CDR3nt: TGTGCCAGCAGCCCGAGGACACCACGGAATTGGGCCCATCAGCCCCAGCATTTT
j_gene: TRBJ1-4; v_gene: TRBV11-2; d_gene: .; abundance: .; CDR3aa: CASSPQWGNEKLFF; CDR3nt: TGTGCCAGCAGCCCCCAGTGGGGGAATGAAAAACTGTTTTTT
j_gene: TRBJ2-3; v_gene: TRBV28; d_gene: TRBD1; abundance: .; CDR3aa: CASSLEFTGGLGNTDTQYF; CDR3nt: TGTGCCAGCAGTTTAGAATTCACAGGGGGCCTTGGGAACACAGATACGCAGTATTTT
j_gene: TRBJ1-5; v_gene: TRBV6-1; d_gene: .; abundance: .; CDR3aa: CASSVFRDSNQPQHF; CDR3nt: TGTGCCAGCAGTGTATTCAGGGATAGCAATCAGCCCCAGCATTTT
j_gene: TRBJ2-1; v_gene: TRBV27; d_gene: TRBD2; abundance: .; CDR3aa: CASSTLAGTSGHNEQFF; CDR3nt: TGTGCCAGCAGTACCCTGGCCGGGACTAGCGGTCACAATGAGCAGTTCTTC
j_gene: TRBJ1-1; v_gene: TRBV30; d_gene: .; abundance: .; CDR3aa: CAWSSGTTEAFF; CDR3nt: TGTGCCTGGAGTTCGGGGACCACTGAAGCTTTCTTT
j_gene: TRBJ2-1; v_gene: TRBV5-1; d_gene: .; abundance: once; CDR3aa: CASSPTFYNEQFF; CDR3nt: TGCGCCAGCAGCCCGACGTTCTACAATGAGCAGTTCTTC
j_gene: TRBJ2-7; v_gene: TRBV14; d_gene: .; abundance: .; CDR3aa: CASSLLAGNYEQYF; CDR3nt: TGTGCCAGCAGCCTTCTGGCGGGGAACTACGAGCAGTACTTC
j_gene: TRBJ1-1; v_gene: TRBV7-9; d_gene: .; abundance: .; CDR3aa: CASSSSGPEAFF; CDR3nt: TGTGCCAGCAGCTCTAGCGGTCCTGAAGCTTTCTTT
j_gene: TRBJ2-3; v_gene: TRBV19; d_gene: TRBD2; abundance: .; CDR3aa: CASSIALAGGPKLSDTQYF; CDR3nt: TGTGCCAGTAGTATAGCGTTAGCGGGGGGGCCAAAGTTGTCAGATACGCAGTATTTT
j_gene: TRBJ2-5; v_gene: TRBV13; d_gene: .; abundance: few; CDR3aa: CASSLRQTQETQYF; CDR3nt: TGTGCCAGCAGCTTGCGACAGACTCAAGAGACCCAGTACTTC
j_gene: TRBJ1-4; v_gene: TRBV7-9; d_gene: TRBD1; abundance: .; CDR3aa: CASSPPGGPNEKLFF; CDR3nt: TGTGCCAGCAGTCCCCCAGGGGGCCCTAATGAAAAACTGTTTTTT
j_gene: TRBJ1-1; v_gene: TRBV6-1; d_gene: .; abundance: .; CDR3aa: CASWTGLANTEAFF; CDR3nt: TGTGCCAGCTGGACGGGCCTCGCCAACACTGAAGCTTTCTTT
j_gene: TRBJ1-1; v_gene: TRBV11-2; d_gene: .; abundance: .; CDR3aa: CASSPGLGHSRIRAFF; CDR3nt: TGTGCCAGCAGTCCAGGGTTAGGGCATTCCCGAATTCGAGCTTTCTTT
j_gene: TRBJ1-1; v_gene: TRBV27; d_gene: TRBD1; abundance: .; CDR3aa: CASSWDRGGTEAFF; CDR3nt: TGTGCCAGCAGTTGGGACAGGGGCGGCACTGAAGCTTTCTTT
j_gene: TRBJ2-1; v_gene: TRBV6-6; d_gene: TRBD2; abundance: .; CDR3aa: CASSRLAGDLYNEQFF; CDR3nt: TGTGCCAGCAGTCGTTTAGCGGGGGATCTTTACAATGAGCAGTTCTTC
j_gene: TRBJ2-3; v_gene: TRBV5-6; d_gene: TRBD1; abundance: .; CDR3aa: CASRGQGASTDTQYF; CDR3nt: TGTGCCAGCAGGGGACAGGGGGCGAGCACAGATACGCAGTATTTT
j_gene: TRBJ2-1; v_gene: TRBV19; d_gene: TRBD2; abundance: .; CDR3aa: CASSSSGRAGDEQFF; CDR3nt: TGTGCCAGTAGTAGTAGCGGGAGGGCCGGGGATGAGCAGTTCTTC
j_gene: TRBJ2-1; v_gene: TRBV6-5; d_gene: .; abundance: few; CDR3aa: CASSFRVDNEQFF; CDR3nt: TGTGCCAGCAGCTTCCGGGTCGACAATGAGCAGTTCTTC
j_gene: TRBJ2-1; v_gene: TRBV4-3; d_gene: TRBD1; abundance: .; CDR3aa: CASSHGDSLNNEQFF; CDR3nt: TGCGCCAGCAGCCATGGGGACAGCCTAAACAATGAGCAGTTCTTC
j_gene: TRBJ2-7; v_gene: TRBV5-4; d_gene: .; abundance: .; CDR3aa: CASSLPERAYEQYF; CDR3nt: TGTGCCAGCAGCTTGCCGGAAAGAGCCTACGAGCAGTACTTC
j_gene: TRBJ1-1; v_gene: TRBV14; d_gene: .; abundance: .; CDR3aa: CASSQDPRTGAFF; CDR3nt: TGTGCCAGCAGCCAAGACCCCAGGACTGGGGCTTTCTTT
j_gene: TRBJ2-1; v_gene: TRBV4-3; d_gene: .; abundance: .; CDR3aa: CASSQDRGAYNEQFF; CDR3nt: TGCGCCAGCAGCCAAGATCGGGGGGCTTACAATGAGCAGTTCTTC
j_gene: TRBJ1-1; v_gene: TRBV7-9; d_gene: .; abundance: .; CDR3aa: CASSLVLTVNTEAFF; CDR3nt: TGTGCCAGCAGCTTAGTTCTGACGGTGAACACTGAAGCTTTCTTT
j_gene: TRBJ1-5; v_gene: TRBV6-5; d_gene: .; abundance: .; CDR3aa: CASGPIGHQPQHF; CDR3nt: TGTGCCAGCGGCCCGATTGGGCATCAGCCCCAGCATTTT
j_gene: TRBJ1-1; v_gene: TRBV6-5; d_gene: .; abundance: .; CDR3aa: CASSSPGTEAFF; CDR3nt: TGTGCCAGCAGTTCCCCGGGTACTGAAGCTTTCTTT